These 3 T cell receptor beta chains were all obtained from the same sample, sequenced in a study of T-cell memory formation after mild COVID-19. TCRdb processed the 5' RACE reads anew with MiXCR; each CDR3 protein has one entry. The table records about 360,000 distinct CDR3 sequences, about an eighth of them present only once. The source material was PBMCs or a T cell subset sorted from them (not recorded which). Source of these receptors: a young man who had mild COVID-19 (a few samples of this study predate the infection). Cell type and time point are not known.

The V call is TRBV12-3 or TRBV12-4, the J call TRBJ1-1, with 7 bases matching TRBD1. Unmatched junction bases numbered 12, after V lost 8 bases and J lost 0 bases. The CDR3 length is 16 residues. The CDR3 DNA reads TGTGCCAGCCGGGACAGCGCCCTCATTATGAACACTGAAGCTTTCTTT. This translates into CASRDSALIMNTEAFF.

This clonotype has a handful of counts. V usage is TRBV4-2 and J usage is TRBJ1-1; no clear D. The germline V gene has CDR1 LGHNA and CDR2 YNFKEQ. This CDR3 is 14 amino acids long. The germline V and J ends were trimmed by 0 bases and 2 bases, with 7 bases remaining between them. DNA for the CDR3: TGTGCCAGCAGCCAAGATCTGCTAAACACTGAAGCTTTCTTT. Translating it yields CASSQDLLNTEAFF.

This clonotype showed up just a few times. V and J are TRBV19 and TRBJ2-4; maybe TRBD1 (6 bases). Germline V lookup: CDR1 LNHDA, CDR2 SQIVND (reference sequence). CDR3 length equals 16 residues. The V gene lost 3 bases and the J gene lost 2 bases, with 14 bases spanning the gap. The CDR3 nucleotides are TGTGCCAGTAGTATCAGGGGCCTGCGGTCCAAAAACATTCAGTACTTC. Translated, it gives CASSIRGLRSKNIQYF.